Given below is one TCR beta chain in context. Its antigen is still unknown. The CDR3 is 16 residues long. Germline lookup yields CDR1 SGHKS and CDR2 YYEKEE (reference sequence). Trimming took 0 bases from V and 0 from J; bases not matched to a gene: 3. This entry belongs to a study of T cell repertoires in cytomegalovirus infection. Overall study context: Public TCR beta signatures provided an indication of both CMV infection and a matching HLA type.

TCRdb re-called the reads through MiXCR, storing one row per CDR3 protein. Of some 700,000 distinct CDR3 sequences listed, 35% are singletons. Study results and caveats: What dominated the ex vivo response were HLA-C-restricted CMV-specific TCR beta clonotypes. Totalled public TCR beta family frequency picked out people who carried CMV plus the relevant HLA.

Specimen: PBMCs. V and J are TRBV5-5 and TRBJ2-3, with TRBD2 matching over 8 bases. The source of this sequence is a human donor in good health (CMV status not recorded). Some clones in this sample may be carry-over from other donors' samples. The DNA for the CDR3 is TGTGCCAGCAGCTTGGTTCCGGGGGGGAGCACAGATACGCAGTATTTT. Translating gives CASSLVPGGSTDTQYF.